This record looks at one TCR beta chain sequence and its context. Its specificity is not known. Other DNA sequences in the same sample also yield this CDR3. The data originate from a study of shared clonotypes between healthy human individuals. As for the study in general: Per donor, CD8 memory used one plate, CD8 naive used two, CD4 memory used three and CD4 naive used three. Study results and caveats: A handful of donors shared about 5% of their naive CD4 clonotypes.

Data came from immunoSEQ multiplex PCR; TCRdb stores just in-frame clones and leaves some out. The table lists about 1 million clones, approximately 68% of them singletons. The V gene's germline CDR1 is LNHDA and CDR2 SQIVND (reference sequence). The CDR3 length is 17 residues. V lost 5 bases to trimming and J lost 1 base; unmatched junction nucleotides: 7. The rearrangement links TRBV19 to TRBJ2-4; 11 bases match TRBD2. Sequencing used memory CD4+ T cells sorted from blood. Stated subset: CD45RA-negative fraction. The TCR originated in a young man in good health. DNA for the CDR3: TGTGCCAGTAGTTTAGCGGGGGGGCCCCGGGCCAAAAACATTCAGTACTTC. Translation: CASSLAGGPRAKNIQYF. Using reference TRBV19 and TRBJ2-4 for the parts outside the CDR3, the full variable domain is DGGITQSPKYLFRKEGQNVTLSCEQNLNHDAMYWYRQDPGQGLRLIYYSQIVNDFQKGDIAEGYSVSREKKESFPLTVTSAQKNPTAFYLCASSLAGGPRAKNIQYFGAGTRLSVL.